The 20 T cell receptor beta chains below were found in one sample sequenced in a study of technical replicates of blood from a handful of donors. Method: immunoSEQ multiplex PCR; TCRdb's copy keeps in-frame clones and lacks some. Of 95,000 or so clones listed, 95% are singletons. Sequencing used T cells isolated from PBMCs. Every receptor here comes from a human donor in good health.

In its sample, this clone was seen a few times. J is TRBJ1-2 and V is TRBV4-1; D call uncertain. Between the trimmed V and J ends, which lost 0 bases and 4 bases, there was a span of 6 bases. The germline V gene encodes CDR1 MGHRA and CDR2 YSYEKL. The CDR3 sequence is 13 residues long. For the CDR3, the DNA is TGCGCCAGCAGCCAAGAATCCGGCTATGGCTACACCTTC. This sequence encodes CASSQESGYGYTF.

V usage is TRBV6-5 and J usage is TRBJ2-7, with TRBD1 matching 11 bases. There are 15 residues in the CDR3. Looked up from germline, CDR1 is MNHEY and CDR2 is SVGAGI. J was trimmed by 2 bases and V by 5 bases; bases with no gene match: 5. CDR3 DNA sequence: TGTGCCAGCAGTGCTCCGGGACAGGGGGCCTACGAGCAGTACTTC. Encoded protein: CASSAPGQGAYEQYF.

This clone has only one observation. The chain recombines TRBV19 with TRBJ2-7, with 10 bases aligning to TRBD1. The CDR3 contains 13 residues. After removal of 6 bases from V and 4 bases from J, the junction contained 3 bases not matched to a gene. The germline V gene encodes CDR1 LNHDA and CDR2 SQIVND (reference sequence). The CDR3 reads CASRSGQGYEQYF. CDR3 bases: TGTGCCAGTAGATCGGGACAGGGGTACGAGCAGTACTTC.

CDR3 in DNA: TGTGCCTGGACCTCGGACAGGGCAGTCCCTGAAGCTTTCTTT. This sequence encodes CAWTSDRAVPEAFF. The chain couples TRBV30 to TRBJ1-1; 8 bases map to TRBD1. Unmatched junction bases numbered 10, after V lost 4 bases and J lost 6 bases. This CDR3 contains 14 residues. CDR1 is GTSNPN, CDR2 SVGIG, per germline (reference sequence).

The chain joins TRBV5-4 to TRBJ1-2; 7 bases line up with TRBD1. After removal of 1 base from V and 4 bases from J, the junction contained 7 bases not matched to a gene. Germline CDR1 SGHNT, CDR2 YYREEE (reference sequence). This CDR3 is built from 15 residues. The chain's CDR3 is CASSLNPDRVYGYTF. CDR3 DNA: TGTGCCAGCAGCTTGAATCCTGACAGGGTCTATGGCTACACCTTC.

The chain is built from TRBV7-2 and TRBJ2-3; TRBD2 matches 8 bases. J gave up 4 bases and V 2 bases, and 11 bases lay outside the gene matches. This CDR3 has 17 residues. In germline, CDR1 is SGHTA, CDR2 FQGNSA. CDR3 sequence: CASSLTTSGLAADTQYF. Written as DNA, the CDR3 is TGTGCCAGCAGCTTAACTACTAGCGGACTCGCGGCAGATACGCAGTATTTT.

J is TRBJ2-7 and V is TRBV5-1, with 10 bases identical to TRBD2. The CDR3 runs 14 residues. Germline V CDR1 and CDR2: SGHRS, YFSETQ. The trim removed 4 bases at V and 5 bases at J, leaving 6 bases unmatched. CDR3 sequence: CASSGSGRPDEQYF. The CDR3 DNA reads TGCGCCAGCAGCGGTAGCGGGAGGCCTGACGAGCAGTACTTC.

V and J are TRBV27 and TRBJ2-3, with 10 bases lining up with TRBD2. Germline V gene data show CDR1 as MNHEY and CDR2 as SMNVEV (reference sequence). Germline trimming cut 0 bases from V and 1 base from J; bases unmatched to any gene: 4. The CDR3 sequence is 17 residues long. CDR3 residues: CASSLSNLAGGTDTQYF. The CDR3 DNA sequence: TGTGCCAGCAGTTTATCGAATCTAGCGGGGGGCACAGATACGCAGTATTTT.

V usage is TRBV7-8 and J usage is TRBJ1-5; no firm D call. The V gene lost 2 bases and the J gene lost 5 bases, with 16 bases spanning the gap. Germline V lookup: CDR1 SGHVS, CDR2 FQNEAQ. The CDR3 length is 16 residues. CDR3 DNA: TGTGCCAGCAGCTTAAAGTTTTCGGTGTTGCATCAGCCCCAGCATTTT. This codes for CASSLKFSVLHQPQHF.

V usage is TRBV4-1 and J usage is TRBJ1-1, with 9 bases lining up with TRBD1. The CDR3 sequence is 16 residues long. The J segment lost 4 bases and the V segment lost 1 base, leaving 7 bases of the junction unmatched. Germline CDR1 is MGHRA and CDR2 is YSYEKL. The CDR3 sequence: CASSQGQGVEGTEAFF. DNA for the CDR3: TGCGCCAGCAGCCAAGGACAGGGGGTAGAGGGCACTGAAGCTTTCTTT.

The chain's CDR3 is CASSLGPGLATGNQPQHF. The DNA for the CDR3 is TGTGCCAGCAGCTTAGGTCCAGGGTTAGCCACGGGCAATCAGCCCCAGCATTTT. The chain links TRBV5-6 to TRBJ1-5, with D possibly being TRBD1 (5 bases). This CDR3 spans 18 amino acids. Trimming took off 2 bases at V and 2 bases at J, with 20 bases between the two ends. Germline V gene data show CDR1 as SGHDT and CDR2 as YYEEEE.

The chain couples TRBV15 to TRBJ2-3; maybe TRBD1 (6 bases). V lost 2 bases and J 3 bases, leaving 15 bases between the germline ends. From germline, CDR1 is LNHNV and CDR2 YYDKDF (reference sequence). This CDR3 has 16 amino acids. The CDR3 region has the DNA TGTGCCACCAGCAGACAGGGGTCGGTGTGGACAGATACGCAGTATTTT. It codes for CATSRQGSVWTDTQYF.

The J gene is TRBJ2-1, the V gene TRBV28, with D possibly TRBD2 on 6 matching bases. CDR1 and CDR2 from the germline V gene are MDHEN and SYDVKM. The CDR3 runs 14 residues. Trimming stripped 6 bases from V and 4 bases from J, with 13 bases between. The CDR3 protein is CASRGEVGYNEQFF. For the CDR3, the DNA is TGTGCCAGCAGAGGGGAGGTTGGTTACAATGAGCAGTTCTTC.

The rearrangement links TRBV5-4 to TRBJ2-2, with D perhaps matching TRBD2 (6 bases). Germline loops: CDR1 SGHNT, CDR2 YYREEE (reference sequence). Deletions cut 0 bases from V and 7 bases from J, with 10 bases between. The CDR3 totals 14 residues. CDR3 nucleotide sequence: TGTGCCAGCAGCTTGGGGGGACTTGACGGGGAGCTGTTTTTT. Translated: CASSLGGLDGELFF.

CDR3 residues: CASSPWTGRAGNEQYF. The CDR3 coding sequence is TGTGCCAGCAGCCCCTGGACAGGGCGAGCGGGTAACGAGCAGTACTTC. The V call is TRBV13, the J call TRBJ2-7; 8 bases are a match to TRBD1. The V gene end was trimmed by 5 bases and the J gene end by 5 bases; junction bases not matched to a gene: 14. The germline gives CDR1 PRHDT, CDR2 FYEKMQ (reference sequence). The CDR3 has 16 amino acids.

The rearrangement links TRBV9 to TRBJ2-5; no definite D call. V dropped 2 bases and J dropped 4 bases, with 9 bases sitting between them. This CDR3 region has 13 residues. Looked up from germline, CDR1 is SGDLS and CDR2 is YYNGEE. The CDR3 is CASSVSLSETQYF. As DNA, the CDR3 is TGTGCCAGCAGCGTGTCTCTTTCAGAGACCCAGTACTTC. Together with reference TRBV9 and TRBJ2-5, the CDR3 gives the full variable domain: DSGVTQTPKHLITATGQRVTLRCSPRSGDLSVYWYQQSLDQGLQFLIQYYNGEERAKGNILERFSAQQFPDLHSELNLSSLELGDSALYFCASSVSLSETQYFGPGTRLLVL.

The rearrangement uses TRBV6-5 and TRBJ2-7; D possibly corresponds to TRBD2 (6 bases). The CDR3 is 13 amino acids. Germline values: CDR1 MNHEY, CDR2 SVGAGI. Trimming cost V 5 bases and J 5 bases, with 13 bases left between them. Written as DNA, the CDR3 is TGTGCCAGCAGTGCCAGACTAGTCGACGAGCAGTACTTC. This gives the protein CASSARLVDEQYF.

The chain uses TRBV7-2 and TRBJ2-7, with D possibly TRBD2 on 7 matching bases. CDR3 length: 17 residues. Trimming cost V 2 bases and J 0 bases, with 17 bases left between them. In germline, CDR1 is SGHTA, CDR2 FQGNSA. The chain's CDR3 is CASSLTPSAGASYEQYF. The CDR3 nucleotides are TGTGCCAGCAGCTTAACTCCTTCGGCGGGGGCCTCCTACGAGCAGTACTTC.

In regard to this clone: One junction end does not reproduce the germline sequence, and a read error may be involved. The chain carries TRBV5-4 and TRBJ2-7; a weak D match, TRBD1 (8 bases). Germline CDR1 SGHNT, CDR2 YYREEE (reference sequence). The CDR3 has 16 residues. CDR3 in amino acids: CASSWGGQAHYYDQYF. Here the CDR3 DNA reads TGTGCCAGCAGCTGGGGGGGACAGGCCCACTACTACGATCAGTACTTC.

The rearrangement uses TRBV6-1 and TRBJ1-3, with D uncertain. The CDR3 covers 15 residues. In germline, CDR1 is MNHNS, CDR2 SASEGT. Deletions cut 2 bases from V and 4 bases from J, with 12 bases between. In DNA, the CDR3 is TGTGCCAGCAGTGAACTGGGCACTTCCGGAAACACCATATATTTT. Translating gives CASSELGTSGNTIYF.